This T cell receptor (beta chain) originates from a study of control samples from healthy donors and cancer patients. Some clones are missing from TCRdb's copy, which holds only in-frame ones; the method was immunoSEQ multiplex PCR. The sample has more than 95,000 clones; over 90% are singletons. This CDR3 has 14 residues. Trimming removed 2 bases at V and 6 bases at J, with 14 bases between. Germline CDR1 is SGHDT and CDR2 is YYEEEE. The origin of this receptor is a man aged 25-45 years in good health. The J gene is TRBJ1-2, the V gene TRBV5-6; D is perhaps TRBD1 (6 bases). Sequencing was carried out using blood. This CDR3 is CASSFGETGNGYTF. CDR3 sequence (DNA): TGTGCCAGCAGCTTTGGTGAAACAGGGAATGGCTACACCTTC.